The source of this T cell receptor beta chain is a study of T cell repertoires in cytomegalovirus infection. Notes on this clonotype: Its specificity is not known.

MiXCR, applied by TCRdb to the reads, yields one record per CDR3 protein. The repertoire has roughly 150,000 distinct CDR3 sequences, approximately 30% of them found once; the top ten carry around half. Study observations and caveats: Within the response measured ex vivo, HLA-C-restricted CMV-specific TCR beta clonotypes were dominant.

The TCR originated in a human donor in good health (CMV status not recorded). Some clones in this sample may be carry-over from other donors' samples. Source: CD8+ T cells from cultured PBMCs, taken from culture after CMV antigen stimulation.

CDR3 amino acids: CASSRGGHTQYF. The CDR3 DNA sequence: TGTGCCAGCAGTCGGGGGGGACATACGCAGTATTTT. The V and J genes are TRBV25-1 and TRBJ2-3; 8 bases map to TRBD2. The length of the CDR3 is 12 residues. Germline V lookup: CDR1 MGHDK, CDR2 SYGVNS. After removal of 5 bases from V and 7 bases from J, the junction contained 2 bases not matched to a gene.